A single sample is the source of the 28 T cell receptor beta chains below, sequenced in a study of T cells in Graves' hyperthyroidism and ophthalmopathy. Authors of the study amplified TCR beta CDR3 regions from RNA transcripts. Initially, a first-round RT-PCR of the TCR CDR3 employed the HTBI primer set. TCRdb passed the multiplex PCR reads through MiXCR, listing each CDR3 protein once. The sample shows 250,000 to 350,000 distinct CDR3 sequences, 17% of them seen only once. Sequencing used blood. Source of these receptors: a woman aged 55-75 years with Graves' ophthalmopathy.

This clonotype was seen repeatedly, ten times or more. This chain connects TRBV5-8 to TRBJ2-3, with a weak D call TRBD1 (6 bases). The V gene lost 4 bases and the J gene lost 5 bases, with 17 bases spanning the gap. Germline CDR1 and CDR2: SGHTS and YDEGEE. The CDR3 runs 15 residues. The CDR3 DNA is TGTGCCAGCAGCGGACCCCGGACAGAAATAGATACGCAGTATTTT. This sequence encodes CASSGPRTEIDTQYF.

The sample holds many counts of this clonotype. In DNA form, the CDR3 reads TGTGCTAGTGGTTTGATCCGGGAAATCTCCTACGAGCAGTACTTC. Its protein is CASGLIREISYEQYF. The gene calls are TRBV12-5 and TRBJ2-7, with D possibly being TRBD2 (5 bases). This CDR3 spans 15 amino acids. Germline V CDR1 and CDR2: LGHNT, FRNRAP. V gave up 2 bases and J gave up 0 bases, with 11 bases separating them.

The CDR3 DNA sequence: TGTGCCAGCAGCGTAGCCTCAGCCGGTGTGAAGAATTCACCCCTCCACTTT. As protein: CASSVASAGVKNSPLHF. The chain couples TRBV9 to TRBJ1-6; no definite D call. CDR1 SGDLS and CDR2 YYNGEE come from the germline V gene. Between the trimmed V and J ends, which lost 0 bases and 7 bases, there was a span of 17 bases. This CDR3 comprises 17 residues.

The chain recombines TRBV6-1 with TRBJ2-1; a weak D match, TRBD1 (6 bases). Looked up from germline, CDR1 is MNHNS and CDR2 is SASEGT. The ends were cut back, 6 bases at V and 7 bases at J, with 16 bases in the middle. The CDR3 has 14 amino acids. CDR3 sequence (DNA): TGTGCCAGCAGGACACGTCTAGGGGGTAATGAGCAGTTCTTC. Protein product: CASRTRLGGNEQFF.

This clonotype came up many times. The chain links TRBV27 to TRBJ1-6; D is undetermined. Trimming cost V 0 bases and J 7 bases, with 10 bases left between them. Germline V gives CDR1 MNHEY, CDR2 SMNVEV (reference sequence). The CDR3 is made up of 15 amino acids. This CDR3 reads CASSLSRGENSPLHF. CDR3 DNA: TGTGCCAGCAGTTTATCACGAGGAGAGAATTCACCCCTCCACTTT.

This clonotype was seen ten or more times. This chain connects TRBV11-3 to TRBJ1-1; D might be TRBD1 (5 bases). The V end lost 3 bases, the J end lost 11 bases, and 16 bases lay between the germline ends. The CDR3 is 13 amino acids. CDR1 SGHNT and CDR2 YENEEA come from the germline V gene. The CDR3 protein is CASSFIRGSEAFF. DNA of the CDR3: TGTGCCAGCAGCTTTATAAGGGGTTCAGAGGCTTTCTTT.

This clonotype has a count of ten or more. The chain couples TRBV24-1 to TRBJ2-3; D may be TRBD1 or TRBD2 (6 bases each). CDR3 length: 16 residues. Germline lookup yields CDR1 KGHDR and CDR2 SFDVKD. V was trimmed by 2 bases and J by 0 bases, leaving 11 bases between them. The CDR3: CATSDSGGSSTDTQYF. CDR3 DNA: TGTGCCACCAGTGATTCCGGGGGCTCTAGCACAGATACGCAGTATTTT.

The chain uses TRBV6-1 and TRBJ1-2; 9 bases line up with TRBD1. CDR3 length: 15 residues. Trimming cost V 5 bases and J 5 bases; bases outside gene matches: 9. Germline values: CDR1 MNHNS, CDR2 SASEGT. DNA for the CDR3: TGTGCCAGCAGTATCACCGGGACAGGGTATTATGGCTACACCTTC. As protein: CASSITGTGYYGYTF.

There are many counts of this clonotype. This sequence joins TRBV18 and TRBJ2-7; 9 bases are shared with TRBD2. V lost 0 bases and J lost 2; bases outside the gene matches: 5. Per germline, CDR1 KGHSH and CDR2 LQKENI. The CDR3 extends over 16 amino acids. The CDR3 nucleotides read TGTGCCAGCTCACCACCAATAGCGGGAGCGGCCTACGAGCAGTACTTC. Translation: CASSPPIAGAAYEQYF.

The table lists this clonotype with many counts. The chain uses TRBV6-5 and TRBJ1-2, with D hard to call. The V gene's germline CDR1 is MNHEY and CDR2 SVGAGI. The length of the CDR3 is 15 residues. V was cut by 1 base and J by 2 bases, with 11 bases left in between. CDR3 loop: CASSYFGGSNYGYTF. The CDR3 nucleotides read TGTGCCAGCAGTTACTTTGGCGGTTCAAACTATGGCTACACCTTC.

This clonotype was seen at least ten times. The genes are TRBV13 and TRBJ1-2, with a tentative D call TRBD1 (5 bases). CDR1 and CDR2 (germline): PRHDT, FYEKMQ (reference sequence). This CDR3 is 15 amino acids long. Between the trimmed V and J ends, which lost 4 bases and 8 bases, there was a span of 20 bases. The CDR3 reads CASSSHPFRTIGYTF. CDR3 DNA sequence: TGTGCCAGCAGCTCGCACCCATTTAGGACAATCGGCTACACCTTC.

This clonotype was seen ten or more times. This chain links TRBV18 with TRBJ2-1, with a possible D match to TRBD1 (5 bases). V was shortened by 3 bases and J by 4 bases, with 10 bases between the two germline ends. CDR1 is KGHSH, CDR2 LQKENI, per germline. This CDR3 is 14 amino acids long. The CDR3 DNA is TGTGCCAGCTCACCTCGACAGATATACAATGAGCAGTTCTTC. This sequence encodes CASSPRQIYNEQFF.

Notes on this clonotype: A much more abundant neighbour one base away suggests this may be a read error. This sequence joins TRBV6-2 or TRBV6-3 and TRBJ1-5; tentatively, D is TRBD1 (6 bases). Germline CDR1 reads MNHEY; CDR2 reads SVGEGT. The CDR3 is 13 residues long. V dropped 7 bases and J dropped 6 bases, with 13 bases sitting between them. CDR3 in DNA: TGTGCCAGCACGCAGACAGGAGGTCAGCCCCAGCATTTT. Encoded protein: CASTQTGGQPQHF.

This clonotype has ten or more counts. The V call is TRBV7-2, the J call TRBJ2-7; D is unclear. Germline CDR1 and CDR2: SGHTA and FQGNSA. With 5 bases removed from V and 7 bases from J, the gap between germline ends came to 12 bases. The CDR3 is 12 residues long. Written as DNA, the CDR3 is TGTGCCAGCAGCATCGATCGCGGAGAGCAGTACTTC. This encodes CASSIDRGEQYF.

The chain employs TRBV24-1 and TRBJ2-5, with 10 positions matching TRBD1. Germline-derived CDR1 and CDR2 are KGHDR and SFDVKD. V lost 5 bases, J lost 0 bases, and 5 bases stayed unmatched. This CDR3 contains 16 residues. The CDR3 nucleotides are TGTGCCACCAGTGGTACCGGGACAGGGGACCAAGAGACCCAGTACTTC. Translating gives CATSGTGTGDQETQYF.

A few counts support this clonotype. The V call is TRBV19, the J call TRBJ1-3; 7 nucleotides align to TRBD1. The CDR3 spans 16 residues. Germline CDR1 reads LNHDA; CDR2 reads SQIVND (reference sequence). The V gene end was trimmed by 8 bases and the J gene end by 4 bases; junction bases not matched to a gene: 14. In DNA form, the CDR3 reads TGTGCCAGTTCTCCTAGGGGGCTATTGAGAGGAAACACCATATATTTT. Translation gives CASSPRGLLRGNTIYF.

This clonotype occurred many times. The chain joins TRBV27 to TRBJ1-5, with a possible D match to TRBD1 (5 bases). Per germline, CDR1 MNHEY and CDR2 SMNVEV (reference sequence). The CDR3 loop spans 15 amino acids. V was pared by 1 base and J by 2 bases, with 9 bases between. The CDR3 DNA sequence: TGTGCCAGCAGTTTATATTGGGGCCGCAATCAGCCCCAGCATTTT. This gives the protein CASSLYWGRNQPQHF.

At least ten counts were recorded for this clonotype. The chain recombines TRBV5-1 with TRBJ1-2, with a tentative D call TRBD1 (5 bases). Trimming cost V 3 bases and J 4 bases, with 10 bases left between them. The CDR3 is 13 residues long. CDR1 SGHRS and CDR2 YFSETQ come from the germline V gene. The chain's CDR3 is CASSSDSVYGYTF. The CDR3, as DNA: TGCGCCAGCAGCTCCGACAGTGTCTATGGCTACACCTTC. Full variable domain (missing parts from reference TRBV5-1 and TRBJ1-2): KAGVTQTPRYLIKTRGQQVTLSCSPISGHRSVSWYQQTPGQGLQFLFEYFSETQRNKGNFPGRFSGRQFSNSRSEMNVSTLELGDSALYLCASSSDSVYGYTFGSGTRLTVV.

This clonotype was observed at least ten times. The V and J genes are TRBV7-2 and TRBJ1-5; D not certain. The CDR3 runs 15 residues. Trimming took 1 base from V and 0 from J, leaving 7 bases between them. Per germline, CDR1 SGHTA and CDR2 FQGNSA. CDR3 coding DNA: TGTGCCAGCAGCTTAGTTATTGGTAGCAATCAGCCCCAGCATTTT. Translated: CASSLVIGSNQPQHF.

This clonotype has a handful of counts. The rearrangement links TRBV5-1 to TRBJ1-2; no clear D gene. Germline V gives CDR1 SGHRS, CDR2 YFSETQ. This CDR3 has 15 amino acids. Trimming left V 0 bases short and J 5 bases short, with 14 bases between. The DNA for the CDR3 is TGCGCCAGCAGCTTGGGGGCCAGCATCGAGTATGGCTACACCTTC. Protein sequence: CASSLGASIEYGYTF.

This clonotype was found many times. J is TRBJ1-1 and V is TRBV7-7, with unresolved D. Germline V gene lookup returns CDR1 SSHAT and CDR2 FNYEAQ (reference sequence). V shed 3 bases and J shed 2 bases, with 7 bases lying between them. The CDR3 length is 13 residues. The CDR3 region has the DNA TGTGCCAGCAGCTTTTCGGCTAACACTGAAGCTTTCTTT. Its translation is CASSFSANTEAFF.

The sample holds many counts of this clonotype. The genes are TRBV28 and TRBJ2-7; D not certain. Trimming left V 7 bases short and J 5 bases short, with 21 bases between. Germline CDR1 MDHEN, CDR2 SYDVKM. This CDR3 has 15 amino acids. This chain's CDR3 is CASTGSETRMNEQYF. In DNA form, the CDR3 reads TGTGCCAGCACCGGGTCAGAGACTCGAATGAACGAGCAGTACTTC.

This clonotype has ten or more counts. J is TRBJ2-1 and V is TRBV20-1; tentatively, D is TRBD2 (6 bases). The V and J ends lost 5 bases and 2 bases respectively, with 13 bases between them. The germline V gene encodes CDR1 DFQATT and CDR2 SNEGSKA (reference sequence). The CDR3 sequence is 14 residues long. The CDR3 coding sequence is TGCAGTGCTGCCCCGGCGGGACCCTACAATGAGCAGTTCTTC. It codes for CSAAPAGPYNEQFF.

As to this clonotype: This likely comes from a read error, as the CDR3 has no conserved phenylalanine or tryptophan at its end. The rearrangement uses TRBV2 and TRBJ2-5; the match to TRBD1 covers 8 bases. The length of the CDR3 is 18 residues. Germline CDR1 is SNHLY and CDR2 is FYNNEI. The ends lost 3 bases at V and 4 bases at J; junction bases unmatched: 16. The CDR3 DNA reads TGTGCCAGCAGTGATTCCAGGGGGCGGTTGATGACAGGAGAGACCCAGTACCTC. Protein: CASSDSRGRLMTGETQYL.

This clonotype was counted at least ten times. This rearrangement joins TRBV7-2 to TRBJ2-7; TRBD1 matches at 9 bases. This CDR3 spans 14 amino acids. Unmatched junction bases numbered 6, after V lost 0 bases and J lost 9 bases. The germline V gene encodes CDR1 SGHTA and CDR2 FQGNSA. CDR3 in amino acids: CASSLAGQGVGQYF. The CDR3 nucleotides read TGTGCCAGCAGCTTAGCGGGACAGGGAGTTGGGCAGTACTTC.

This clonotype appeared many times. The rearrangement uses TRBV19 and TRBJ2-1; D remains unclear. Germline values: CDR1 LNHDA, CDR2 SQIVND (reference sequence). The CDR3 contains 15 residues. Between the trimmed V and J ends, which lost 3 bases and 8 bases, there was a span of 17 bases. The CDR3 DNA reads TGTGCCAGTAGTATTAGGGCAGATAGCTTCGATGAGCAGTTCTTC. It yields the protein CASSIRADSFDEQFF.

The rearrangement links TRBV29-1 to TRBJ1-1, with D hard to call. V was clipped by 4 bases and J by 1 base, with 13 bases between them. Germline V gene lookup returns CDR1 SQVTM and CDR2 ANQGSEA. The CDR3 has 14 amino acids. The CDR3 bases are TGCAGCGTTGTAATGGGGTTCCCGAACACTGAAGCTTTCTTT. Its translation: CSVVMGFPNTEAFF.

In its sample, this clonotype was seen many times. The chain links TRBV3-1 to TRBJ2-5; no clear D. V was clipped by 1 base and J by 7 bases, with 13 bases between them. The CDR3 consists of 14 residues. Germline V CDR1 and CDR2: LGHDT, YNNKEL (reference sequence). CDR3 sequence reads: CASSQVDLDGTQYF. The CDR3 DNA reads TGTGCCAGCAGCCAAGTTGACCTGGATGGGACCCAGTACTTC.